This paragraph reports one T cell receptor (beta chain). The data stem from a study of T cell changes during pregnancy in multiple sclerosis. Germline CDR1 and CDR2: LGHNA and YSLEER. Trimming shortened V by 0 bases and J by 8 bases, and 19 bases separated the two germline ends. The length of the CDR3 is 17 residues. Method: immunoSEQ multiplex PCR; TCRdb's copy keeps in-frame clones and lacks some. This table has 45,000 or so clones, approximately 90% appearing once. This TCR was sampled from a female donor with multiple sclerosis, enrolled in a pregnancy study. The chain couples TRBV4-3 to TRBJ1-4, with D possibly being TRBD1 (5 bases). The input for sequencing was peripheral blood, taken in the first trimester of pregnancy. The CDR3 loop reads CASSQDLPDTLREKLFF. CDR3 sequence (DNA): TGCGCCAGCAGCCAAGATCTCCCGGACACCTTGAGGGAAAAACTGTTTTTT.